The present entry profiles one T cell receptor beta chain with its context. The data originate from a study of blood T cell repertoires in COVID-19. This CDR3 comprises 17 residues. V was clipped by 3 bases and J by 5 bases, with 22 bases between them. Germline loops: CDR1 SGHVS, CDR2 FNYEAQ. Sequencing used immunoSEQ multiplex PCR; TCRdb keeps in-frame clones, though not all of them. The sample lists fewer than 350,000 clones, 85% to 90% occurring once. The chain uses TRBV7-6 and TRBJ2-5, with D perhaps matching TRBD1 (5 bases). This TCR was sampled from a woman in her 30s with COVID-19, enrolled during active disease. What was sequenced was peripheral blood. CDR3 sequence (DNA): TGTGCCAGCAGCTTCCCGCAGGGCAGCAGGGTGGTTGAGACCCAGTACTTC. Its translation is CASSFPQGSRVVETQYF.